One sample yielded the 18 T cell receptor beta chains listed below, sequenced in a study of T-cell reconstitution after alpha-beta-depleted transplantation in children. Unique molecular identifiers featured in how the TCRbeta library was prepared. Via MiXCR, TCRdb re-called the PCR reads, giving one row per CDR3 protein. The profile shows fewer than 35,000 distinct CDR3 sequences, roughly 6% of them singletons. The sequencing here drew on PBMCs, mostly from graft donor cells, taken 180 days after TCRalphabeta/CD19-depleted stem cell transplant. Receptor source: a male patient younger than 18 who had a stem cell transplant for acute myeloid leukemia, so the T cells may come from the graft donor.

This clonotype was picked up many times. The chain has TRBV27 and TRBJ1-6; D is ambiguous. In germline, CDR1 is MNHEY, CDR2 SMNVEV (reference sequence). The CDR3 contains 11 residues. V lost 9 bases to trimming and J lost 9 bases, with 9 bases between them. CDR3 sequence: CASYRSSPLHF. In DNA form, the CDR3 reads TGTGCCAGTTATCGTTCTTCACCCCTCCACTTT.

This clonotype was found many times. The J gene is TRBJ2-1, the V gene TRBV30; D might be TRBD1 or TRBD2, each matching 5 bases. Per the germline V gene, CDR1 is GTSNPN and CDR2 is SVGIG (reference sequence). The CDR3 extends over 12 amino acids. V lost 2 bases to trimming and J lost 15 bases, with 17 bases between them. CDR3 residues: CAWSLGTSYVFF. The DNA of the CDR3 is TGTGCCTGGAGTCTCGGGACCAGCTACGTGTTCTTC.

This clonotype was seen many times. A clone one base away is much larger, so this may be a read error. The J gene is TRBJ2-2, the V gene TRBV7-2, with a possible D match to TRBD2 (5 bases). With 1 base removed from V and 7 bases from J, the gap between germline ends came to 16 bases. The CDR3 runs 16 residues. In germline, CDR1 is SGHTA, CDR2 FQGNSA. The CDR3 DNA reads as TGTGCCAGCAGCTTAGACGGGATGGCCTCCGGCGGGGAGCTGTTTTTT. Translating it yields CASSLDGMASGGELFF.

This clonotype was found many times. The V call is TRBV3-1, the J call TRBJ1-2; D gene uncertain. Germline CDR1 reads LGHDT; CDR2 reads YNNKEL (reference sequence). V was pared by 4 bases and J by 8 bases, with 20 bases between. The CDR3 runs to 15 residues. CDR3: CASSPTRTTFYGYTF. The CDR3 region has the DNA TGTGCCAGCAGCCCCACCCGGACTACCTTTTACGGCTACACCTTC.

This clonotype was counted many times. The chain carries TRBV4-3 and TRBJ1-3; 7 nucleotides align to TRBD1. CDR1 and CDR2 (germline): LGHNA, YSLEER. V shed 2 bases and J 2 bases; nucleotides not matched to a gene: 3. The CDR3 extends over 15 amino acids. In DNA, the CDR3 is TGCGCCAGCAGCCAACAGGGGGGAACTGGAAACACCATATATTTT. It codes for CASSQQGGTGNTIYF.

This clonotype was counted ten times or more. The chain uses TRBV19 and TRBJ2-2; 7 nucleotides agree with TRBD1. The length of the CDR3 is 17 residues. Unmatched junction bases numbered 10, after V lost 4 bases and J lost 2 bases. CDR1 and CDR2 from the germline V gene are LNHDA and SQIVND (reference sequence). The CDR3 region is CASSTLRDRVNTGELFF. In DNA, the CDR3 is TGTGCCAGTAGTACCCTTCGCGACAGGGTTAACACCGGGGAGCTGTTTTTT. Filled out from reference TRBV19 and TRBJ2-2, the complete variable domain reads DGGITQSPKYLFRKEGQNVTLSCEQNLNHDAMYWYRQDPGQGLRLIYYSQIVNDFQKGDIAEGYSVSREKKESFPLTVTSAQKNPTAFYLCASSTLRDRVNTGELFFGEGSRLTVL.

There are many counts of this clonotype. V is TRBV29-1 and J is TRBJ2-2, with 10 bases that match TRBD2. V was clipped by 8 bases and J by 2 bases; unmatched bases: 5. This CDR3 comprises 14 residues. Germline values: CDR1 SQVTM, CDR2 ANQGSEA. The CDR3 DNA reads as TGCAGCCGCGCTAGCGGGAGAAACACCGGGGAGCTGTTTTTT. It translates to CSRASGRNTGELFF.

This clonotype occurred many times. The genes are TRBV28 and TRBJ1-4; 9 bases are a match to TRBD1. The germline CDR1 and CDR2 sequences are MDHEN and SYDVKM. The V and J ends lost 4 bases and 5 bases, in that order; junction bases with no gene match: 8. CDR3 size: 16 residues. The CDR3 sequence is CASSYRTGAANEKLFF. The DNA for the CDR3 is TGTGCCAGCAGTTACAGGACAGGGGCCGCGAATGAAAAACTGTTTTTT.

At least ten counts were recorded for this clonotype. This chain links TRBV7-2 with TRBJ1-1; the D is unclear. The CDR3 sequence is 14 residues long. Germline loops: CDR1 SGHTA, CDR2 FQGNSA. V lost 1 base, J lost 1 base, and 7 bases lay in between. CDR3 in amino acids: CASSLGGENTEAFF. DNA of the CDR3: TGTGCCAGCAGCTTAGGGGGAGAGAACACTGAAGCTTTCTTT.

Ten or more counts support this clonotype. The rearrangement links TRBV9 to TRBJ2-1; 7 bases agree with TRBD1. Unmatched junction bases numbered 2, after V lost 2 bases and J lost 3 bases. Germline CDR1 is SGDLS and CDR2 is YYNGEE. The CDR3 length is 14 residues. The DNA for the CDR3 is TGTGCCAGCAGCGTTAGGACAGGCTACAATGAGCAGTTCTTC. Translated, it gives CASSVRTGYNEQFF.

This clonotype was observed many times. CDR3 in amino acids: CASSFSSTGELFF. CDR3 sequence (DNA): TGTGCCAGCAGCTTCAGCAGCACCGGGGAGCTGTTTTTT. The chain has TRBV7-3 and TRBJ2-2; D gene ambiguous. Trimming stripped 3 bases from V and 4 bases from J, with 6 bases between. The length of the CDR3 is 13 residues. Germline V gene sequence: CDR1 SGHTA, CDR2 FQGTGA. The variable domain in full, with the rest retrieved from reference TRBV7-3 and TRBJ2-2, is GAGVSQTPSNKVTEKGKYVELRCDPISGHTALYWYRQSLGQGPEFLIYFQGTGAADDSGLPNDRFFAVRPEGSVSTLKIQRTERGDSAVYLCASSFSSTGELFFGEGSRLTVL.

This clonotype was recorded many times. The V gene is TRBV20-1, the J gene TRBJ2-1, with 10 nucleotides matching TRBD2. J was trimmed by 9 bases and V by 2 bases; bases with no gene match: 13. The germline V gene encodes CDR1 DFQATT and CDR2 SNEGSKA (reference sequence). The CDR3 is 16 amino acids. The CDR3 DNA follows: TGCAGTGCTAGAATCCCGACTAGCGGGTGGAGCAGTGAGCAGTTCTTC. This translates into CSARIPTSGWSSEQFF.

This clonotype showed up many times. CDR3 in amino acids: CSARDRQTQYF. CDR3 coding DNA: TGCAGTGCTAGAGATCGGCAGACCCAGTACTTC. The V gene is TRBV20-1, the J gene TRBJ2-5; no definite D call. Germline CDR1 and CDR2: DFQATT and SNEGSKA (reference sequence). The V and J ends lost 0 bases and 6 bases respectively, with 5 bases between them. This CDR3 has 11 residues.

This clonotype was recorded many times. This sequence joins TRBV5-1 and TRBJ2-1, with a possible D match to TRBD1 (6 bases). The CDR3 extends over 14 amino acids. Germline V gene sequence: CDR1 SGHRS, CDR2 YFSETQ. V lost 4 bases to trimming and J lost 0 bases, with 8 bases between them. This CDR3 is CASSGGGSYNEQFF. Here the CDR3 DNA reads TGCGCCAGCAGCGGGGGCGGCTCCTACAATGAGCAGTTCTTC.

This clonotype was detected ten times or more. The rearrangement links TRBV20-1 to TRBJ1-2; 7 nucleotides line up with TRBD1. CDR3 length equals 14 residues. The V gene's germline CDR1 is DFQATT and CDR2 SNEGSKA (reference sequence). V trimming: 4 bases; J trimming: 6 bases; junction bases outside the gene matches: 11. The chain's CDR3 is CSAIPPGTVDGYTF. Written as DNA, the CDR3 is TGCAGTGCTATTCCTCCCGGGACAGTGGATGGCTACACCTTC.

This clonotype was seen at least ten times. The V and J genes are TRBV7-9 and TRBJ1-6, with 7 nucleotides matching TRBD1. Looked up from germline, CDR1 is SEHNR and CDR2 is FQNEAQ (reference sequence). V was pared by 5 bases and J by 10 bases, with 8 bases of the junction left unmatched. The CDR3 is made up of 14 amino acids. CDR3 coding DNA: TGTGCCAGCAGCGTGACAGGGTTGGGGTCACCCCTCCACTTT. It is translated as CASSVTGLGSPLHF.

This clonotype was picked up many times. V gene TRBV20-1 combines with J gene TRBJ2-5, with 10 bases that match TRBD2. This CDR3 is 18 amino acids long. Unmatched junction bases numbered 23, after V lost 7 bases and J lost 6 bases. Germline CDR1 and CDR2: DFQATT and SNEGSKA (reference sequence). The CDR3 coding sequence is TGCAGTGTCCCGGGACAGCTAAGGCGAGCGGGAGGGGAGAAGACCCAGTACTTC. Translating it yields CSVPGQLRRAGGEKTQYF.

This clonotype was recorded many times. This rearrangement joins TRBV21-1 to TRBJ2-7; TRBD2 reflects the table's D call only, with no check against the DNA. TRBV21-1 is a pseudogene locus. The CDR3 is 20 amino acids. CDR3 nucleotides: TGTGCCAGCAGCAACTCCCCAGCGGGGGGTCCTCTGAGTTCGAACTACGAGCAGTACTTC. It yields the protein CASSNSPAGGPLSSNYEQYF.